Reported below is one T cell receptor beta chain. The antigen remains undetermined. The sample originates from a study of cytomegalovirus exposure and HLA in healthy donors. Study-wide points: Cytomegalovirus-associated TCR beta chains were listed, numbering 150 to 200. Association of a missense DCLRE1C variant with TCR beta V- and J-gene trimming was reported in a later analysis.

PCR amplification relied on 60 Vbeta primers (plus 13 Jbeta primers). In the study's own analysis: An analysis performed later counted roughly 79 million unique TCR beta chains (roughly 10 million of them shared). Clones were sequenced by immunoSEQ multiplex PCR, and TCRdb holds only the in-frame ones, with some missing. For V, J and clone size, that table is used; D and trimming come from the DNA. The sample shows over 150,000 clones, about 84% of them seen only once. Sequencing input: PBMCs. The TCR sequence derives from a man between 18 and 29 years old in good health and CMV-seronegative.

The CDR3 DNA reads TGTGCCAGCAGTTTACACAACAGCAACAATGAGCAGTTCTTC. This translates into CASSLHNSNNEQFF. The chain is built from TRBV28 and TRBJ2-1, with D unclear. The germline V gene encodes CDR1 MDHEN and CDR2 SYDVKM. V was shortened by 2 bases and J by 5 bases, with 10 bases between the two germline ends. CDR3 length equals 14 residues.